The 28 T cell receptor beta chains in this list originate from one sample, sequenced in a study of blood T cell repertoires in COVID-19. TCRdb's table, derived via immunoSEQ multiplex PCR, lists solely in-frame clones and lacks some. The table includes hundreds of thousands of clones, approximately 85% detected once. The specimen was peripheral blood. The receptors stem from a man aged 45-60 years with active or convalescent COVID-19.

This chain links TRBV7-9 with TRBJ1-1; TRBD1 is a possible D gene (6 bases). The germline V gene encodes CDR1 SEHNR and CDR2 FQNEAQ (reference sequence). V lost 5 bases to trimming and J lost 11 bases, with 12 bases between them. The CDR3 totals 11 residues. In DNA, the CDR3 is TGTGCCAGCAGCCCCGGGACAAGGGCTTTCTTT. This encodes CASSPGTRAFF.

This chain links TRBV5-8 with TRBJ2-7, with TRBD2 matching over 7 bases. V lost 4 bases, J lost 5 bases, and 3 bases stayed unmatched. The germline V gene encodes CDR1 SGHTS and CDR2 YDEGEE. The CDR3 consists of 12 residues. CDR3 coding DNA: TGTGCCAGCAGCGGACTAGGGGACGAGCAGTACTTC. Translating gives CASSGLGDEQYF.

This clone is a singleton in its sample. The chain uses TRBV19 and TRBJ1-1; 11 nucleotides align to TRBD1. The CDR3 length is 17 residues. The ends lost 0 bases at V and 0 bases at J; junction bases unmatched: 3. Per the germline V gene, CDR1 is LNHDA and CDR2 is SQIVND (reference sequence). Here the CDR3 DNA reads TGTGCCAGTAGTATAGACGGGACAGGGGGAATGAACACTGAAGCTTTCTTT. Translating it yields CASSIDGTGGMNTEAFF.

This chain connects TRBV27 to TRBJ2-7; 7 bases line up with TRBD1. Losses at the gene ends were 3 bases for V and 2 bases for J; bases not matched to a gene: 4. Germline V gene lookup returns CDR1 MNHEY and CDR2 SMNVEV (reference sequence). The CDR3 runs to 14 residues. CDR3 residues: CASSFQTGPYEQYF. CDR3 DNA sequence: TGTGCCAGCAGTTTTCAGACAGGGCCCTACGAGCAGTACTTC.

V and J are TRBV5-1 and TRBJ2-3; 16 bases map to TRBD2. The CDR3 extends over 20 amino acids. Germline loops: CDR1 SGHRS, CDR2 YFSETQ. Germline trimming cut 2 bases from V and 2 bases from J; bases unmatched to any gene: 11. The CDR3 region has the DNA TGCGCCAGCAGCTTTTCGGGACTAGCGGGAGGGCGGGCTCTCACAGATACGCAGTATTTT. It codes for CASSFSGLAGGRALTDTQYF. The full variable domain, in which reference TRBV5-1 and TRBJ2-3 provide the parts outside the CDR3, is KAGVTQTPRYLIKTRGQQVTLSCSPISGHRSVSWYQQTPGQGLQFLFEYFSETQRNKGNFPGRFSGRQFSNSRSEMNVSTLELGDSALYLCASSFSGLAGGRALTDTQYFGPGTRLTVL.

The chain carries TRBV29-1 and TRBJ2-3; no firm D call. Looked up from germline, CDR1 is SQVTM and CDR2 is ANQGSEA. The CDR3 consists of 10 residues. V lost 6 bases, J lost 11 bases, and 12 bases lay in between. This chain's CDR3 is CSVRASMQYF. CDR3 nucleotides: TGCAGCGTGCGAGCTTCTATGCAGTATTTT.

The DNA for the CDR3 is TGTGCCAGCAGTTTGATGGCCATCTATCAGCCCCAGCATTTT. Residues: CASSLMAIYQPQHF. The chain has TRBV28 and TRBJ1-5; D call uncertain. The CDR3 contains 14 residues. Germline V lookup: CDR1 MDHEN, CDR2 SYDVKM. Deletions cut 3 bases from V and 5 bases from J, with 11 bases between.

V gene TRBV5-4 combines with J gene TRBJ2-5; possibly TRBD2 for D (6 bases). Germline assignment: CDR1 SGHNT and CDR2 YYREEE (reference sequence). This CDR3 region has 15 residues. Trimming took off 5 bases at V and 5 bases at J, with 19 bases between the two ends. The CDR3 DNA reads TGTGCCAGCAGTACAACGCGGGGACGCGCGGAGACCCAGTACTTC. It yields the protein CASSTTRGRAETQYF.

The chain has TRBV19 and TRBJ2-1; 7 positions match TRBD2. CDR3 length equals 15 residues. After removal of 3 bases from V and 7 bases from J, the junction contained 9 bases not matched to a gene. CDR1 and CDR2 from the germline V gene are LNHDA and SQIVND (reference sequence). The CDR3 loop reads CASSIAGRAQNEQFF. The CDR3 coding sequence is TGTGCCAGTAGTATTGCGGGGAGGGCCCAGAATGAGCAGTTCTTC.

The V gene is TRBV10-3, the J gene TRBJ2-7, with D maybe TRBD2 (6 bases). The CDR3 runs 13 residues. Looked up from germline, CDR1 is ENHRY and CDR2 is SYGVKD. Trimming cost V 0 bases and J 7 bases, with 10 bases left between them. The DNA for the CDR3 is TGTGCCATCAGTGAGTCGTGGGGGGAAGAGCAGTACTTC. It yields the protein CAISESWGEEQYF.

This chain connects TRBV14 to TRBJ1-2; unclear D gene. V was clipped by 1 base and J by 0 bases, with 9 bases between them. This CDR3 has 15 amino acids. CDR1 and CDR2 from the germline V gene are SGHDN and FVKESK. CDR3 coding DNA: TGTGCCAGCAGCCAAGGCGGGAATTCTAACTATGGCTACACCTTC. Translation: CASSQGGNSNYGYTF. The entire variable domain, with the rest obtained from reference TRBV14 and TRBJ1-2, is as follows: EAGVTQFPSHSVIEKGQTVTLRCDPISGHDNLYWYRRVMGKEIKFLLHFVKESKQDESGMPNNRFLAERTGGTYSTLKVQPAELEDSGVYFCASSQGGNSNYGYTFGSGTRLTVV.

The V and J genes are TRBV5-1 and TRBJ2-1; 8 bases fit TRBD2. Germline CDR1 and CDR2: SGHRS and YFSETQ. This CDR3 comprises 14 residues. Unmatched junction bases numbered 11, after V lost 7 bases and J lost 8 bases. DNA for the CDR3: TGCGCCAGCGGCGACAGCGGGAGTGGGGATGAGCAGTTCTTC. Protein product: CASGDSGSGDEQFF.

V gene TRBV10-3 combines with J gene TRBJ2-2, with 8 bases fitting TRBD2. There are 16 residues in the CDR3. Per the germline V gene, CDR1 is ENHRY and CDR2 is SYGVKD. V was pared by 4 bases and J by 6 bases, with 10 bases of the junction left unmatched. The CDR3 loop reads CAISGIPAGEAGELFF. The CDR3, as DNA: TGTGCCATCAGTGGAATTCCAGCGGGAGAGGCCGGGGAGCTGTTTTTT.

The table lists this clone with a count of one. This chain links TRBV29-1 with TRBJ2-7, with 12 bases fitting TRBD1. The CDR3 totals 12 residues. CDR1 is SQVTM, CDR2 ANQGSEA, per germline. The trim removed 6 bases at V and 7 bases at J, leaving 4 bases unmatched. The CDR3 loop is CSVGTGGFEQYF. CDR3 nucleotides: TGCAGCGTCGGGACAGGGGGCTTTGAGCAGTACTTC.

This clone has just one count. The chain has TRBV5-8 and TRBJ2-1, with D possibly being TRBD2 (7 bases). CDR1 is SGHTS and CDR2 is YDEGEE in the germline V gene. Trimming pared 3 bases from V and 7 bases from J, leaving 26 bases between. CDR3 size: 18 residues. CDR3 DNA: TGTGCCAGCAGCTCGGCCGGCCTTGGGGGGGGCACACGTAATGAGCAGTTCTTC. Amino acid sequence: CASSSAGLGGGTRNEQFF.

The chain employs TRBV11-2 and TRBJ2-7, with D possibly being TRBD2 (5 bases). The germline V gene has CDR1 SGHAT and CDR2 FQNNGV. V was shortened by 1 base and J by 4 bases, with 8 bases between the two germline ends. This CDR3 region has 13 residues. The chain's CDR3 is CASSLGGLYEQYF. CDR3 coding DNA: TGTGCCAGCAGCTTAGGAGGGTTATACGAGCAGTACTTC.

This sequence joins TRBV11-3 and TRBJ2-7, with 8 nucleotides matching TRBD2. With V trimmed by 4 bases and J by 2 bases, 1 base remained unmatched. This CDR3 is 13 amino acids long. The germline V gene encodes CDR1 SGHNT and CDR2 YENEEA. The CDR3 spells CASSSSGPYEQYF. DNA of the CDR3: TGTGCCAGCAGCTCTAGCGGGCCCTACGAGCAGTACTTC.

The chain links TRBV6-1 to TRBJ1-3, with TRBD1 matching over 7 bases. Trimming at V came to 2 bases and at J to 5 bases, leaving 3 bases not matched to a gene. From germline, CDR1 is MNHNS and CDR2 SASEGT. The CDR3 is made up of 14 amino acids. The CDR3 loop is CASSESGQRNTIYF. The CDR3 bases are TGTGCCAGCAGTGAATCGGGACAGAGAAACACCATATATTTT.

This clone was recorded once. V is TRBV7-6 and J is TRBJ2-1; unclear D gene. This CDR3 is built from 15 residues. V lost 1 base and J lost 10, with 17 bases in between. Germline V CDR1 and CDR2: SGHVS, FNYEAQ. The chain's CDR3 is CASSLGATTTQEQFF. CDR3 DNA: TGTGCCAGCAGCTTAGGGGCGACAACAACTCAGGAGCAGTTCTTC.

The chain combines TRBV2 with TRBJ2-7; TRBD2 matches at 9 bases. Germline values: CDR1 SNHLY, CDR2 FYNNEI. Trimming removed 7 bases from V and 6 bases from J; junction bases left unmatched: 10. The CDR3 runs to 14 residues. The CDR3 sequence is CASIELLAGPEQYF. CDR3 bases: TGTGCCAGCATAGAGCTCCTAGCGGGGCCCGAGCAGTACTTC.

The chain has TRBV11-2 and TRBJ2-3; TRBD1 aligns across 7 bases. The V gene's germline CDR1 is SGHAT and CDR2 FQNNGV. The trim removed 1 base at V and 3 bases at J, leaving 7 bases unmatched. This CDR3 spans 16 amino acids. The CDR3 protein is CASSLVRGTATDTQYF. Written as DNA, the CDR3 is TGTGCCAGCAGCTTAGTTAGGGGGACAGCAACAGATACGCAGTATTTT.

This chain connects TRBV29-1 to TRBJ2-7, with a tentative D call TRBD1 (6 bases). The ends were cut back, 7 bases at V and 3 bases at J, with 16 bases in the middle. CDR3 length: 13 amino acids. Germline CDR1 SQVTM, CDR2 ANQGSEA. This CDR3 reads CSATGTNLYEQYF. The CDR3, as DNA: TGCAGCGCTACCGGGACAAACCTCTACGAGCAGTACTTC.

The J gene is TRBJ2-1, the V gene TRBV6-5; D possibly corresponds to TRBD1 (6 bases). The CDR3 has 15 amino acids. The ends were cut back, 5 bases at V and 10 bases at J, with 21 bases in the middle. The V gene's germline CDR1 is MNHEY and CDR2 SVGAGI. CDR3 sequence (DNA): TGTGCCAGCAGTCCCGACAGGAATGGGGCCAAGGAGCAGTTCTTC. Its protein is CASSPDRNGAKEQFF.

V is TRBV3-1 (or the pseudogene TRBV3-2) and J is TRBJ2-7, with 9 bases identical to TRBD2. There are 17 residues in the CDR3. Germline trimming cut 0 bases from V and 3 bases from J; bases unmatched to any gene: 9. Per the germline V gene, CDR1 is LGHDT and CDR2 is YNNKEL (reference sequence). Here the CDR3 reads CASSQDPRASGDYEQYF. In nucleotides, the CDR3 is TGTGCCAGCAGCCAAGATCCCAGGGCTAGCGGGGACTACGAGCAGTACTTC.

The rearrangement joins TRBV11-2 to TRBJ2-5, with TRBD2 matching 7 bases. Trimming cost V 2 bases and J 5 bases; bases outside gene matches: 8. Germline lookup yields CDR1 SGHAT and CDR2 FQNNGV. This CDR3 spans 15 amino acids. CDR3 sequence (DNA): TGTGCCAGCAGCTTATCGGAGCGGGGCGGGGAGACCCAGTACTTC. Its translation: CASSLSERGGETQYF.

The sample holds one count of this clone. The rearrangement joins TRBV16 to TRBJ1-5; possible D gene TRBD1, 6 bases. Germline CDR1 KGHSY, CDR2 FQNENV. The CDR3 has 16 amino acids. V dropped 2 bases and J dropped 2 bases, with 13 bases sitting between them. In nucleotides, the CDR3 is TGTGCCAGCAGCCAAGGGAGAGGGGGTGGCAATCAGCCCCAGCATTTT. Translating gives CASSQGRGGGNQPQHF.

The J gene is TRBJ1-1, the V gene TRBV7-3; D is ambiguous. CDR1 and CDR2 from the germline V gene are SGHTA and FQGTGA. This CDR3 has 11 amino acids. Trimming pared 3 bases from V and 5 bases from J, leaving 4 bases between. The CDR3 region is CASSFPTEAFF. The CDR3 coding sequence is TGTGCCAGCAGCTTCCCGACTGAAGCTTTCTTT.

The chain recombines TRBV9 with TRBJ2-5; 13 positions agree with TRBD2. Trimming took 3 bases from V and 5 from J; bases not matched to a gene: 13. Germline lookup yields CDR1 SGDLS and CDR2 YYNGEE. This CDR3 has 18 residues. CDR3 in DNA: TGTGCCAGCAGCGGAGGACTACTAGCGGGAGGGACAGGGGAGACCCAGTACTTC. It yields the protein CASSGGLLAGGTGETQYF.